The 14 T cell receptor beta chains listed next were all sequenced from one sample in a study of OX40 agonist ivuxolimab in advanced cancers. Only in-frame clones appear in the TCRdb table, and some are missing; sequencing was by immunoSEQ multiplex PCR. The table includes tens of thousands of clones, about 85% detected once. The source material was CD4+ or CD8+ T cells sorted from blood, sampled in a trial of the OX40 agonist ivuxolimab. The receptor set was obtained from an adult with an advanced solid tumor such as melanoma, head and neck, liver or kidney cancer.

CDR3 DNA sequence: TGTGCCACCAGCAGAGATACGGGGGGGACTAACTATGGCTACACCTTC. As protein: CATSRDTGGTNYGYTF. The rearrangement joins TRBV15 to TRBJ1-2; tentatively, D is TRBD1 (5 bases). With 0 bases removed from V and 0 bases from J, the gap between germline ends came to 11 bases. Per the germline V gene, CDR1 is LNHNV and CDR2 is YYDKDF (reference sequence). This CDR3 has 16 amino acids.

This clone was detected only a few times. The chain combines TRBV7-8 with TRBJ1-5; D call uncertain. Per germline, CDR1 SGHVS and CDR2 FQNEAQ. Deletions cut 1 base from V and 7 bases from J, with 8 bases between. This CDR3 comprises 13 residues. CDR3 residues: CASSLDSGQPQHF. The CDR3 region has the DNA TGTGCCAGCAGCTTAGACTCGGGACAGCCCCAGCATTTT.

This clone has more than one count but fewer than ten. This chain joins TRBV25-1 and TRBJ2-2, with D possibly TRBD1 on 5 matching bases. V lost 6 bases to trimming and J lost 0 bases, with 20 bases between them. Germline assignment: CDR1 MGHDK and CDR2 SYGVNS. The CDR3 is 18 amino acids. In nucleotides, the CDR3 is TGTGCCAGCAGCCCTAGGGGATCATACTCAACGAACACCGGGGAGCTGTTTTTT. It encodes CASSPRGSYSTNTGELFF. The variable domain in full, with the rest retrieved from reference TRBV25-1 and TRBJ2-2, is EADIYQTPRYLVIGTGKKITLECSQTMGHDKMYWYQQDPGMELHLIHYSYGVNSTEKGDLSSESTVSRIRTEHFPLTLESARPSHTSQYLCASSPRGSYSTNTGELFFGEGSRLTVL.

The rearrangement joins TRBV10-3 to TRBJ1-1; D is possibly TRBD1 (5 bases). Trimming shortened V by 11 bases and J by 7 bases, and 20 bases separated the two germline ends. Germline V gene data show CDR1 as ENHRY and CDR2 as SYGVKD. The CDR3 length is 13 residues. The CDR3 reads CAAQAAGWGEAFF. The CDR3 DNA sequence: TGTGCCGCGCAAGCGGCAGGGTGGGGTGAAGCTTTCTTT.

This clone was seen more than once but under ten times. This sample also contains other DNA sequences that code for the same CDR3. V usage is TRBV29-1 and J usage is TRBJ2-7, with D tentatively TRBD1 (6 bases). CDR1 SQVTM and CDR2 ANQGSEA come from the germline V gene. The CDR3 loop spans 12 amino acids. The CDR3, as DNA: TGCAGTATGGCGGGCAGGGGCTACGAGCAGTACTTC. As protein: CSMAGRGYEQYF.

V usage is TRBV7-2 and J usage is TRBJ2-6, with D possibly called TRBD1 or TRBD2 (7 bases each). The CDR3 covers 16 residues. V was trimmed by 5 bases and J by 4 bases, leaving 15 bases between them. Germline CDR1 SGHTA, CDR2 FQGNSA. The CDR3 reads CASSREGARGANVLTF. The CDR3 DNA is TGTGCCAGCAGCAGGGAGGGGGCGCGGGGGGCCAACGTCCTGACTTTC.

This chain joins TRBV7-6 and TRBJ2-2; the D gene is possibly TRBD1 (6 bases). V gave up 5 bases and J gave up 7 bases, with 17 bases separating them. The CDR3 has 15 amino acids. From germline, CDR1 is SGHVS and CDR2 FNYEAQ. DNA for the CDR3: TGTGCCAGCAGCGCCTGGGGGCAATCGGTCGGGGAGCTGTTTTTT. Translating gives CASSAWGQSVGELFF.

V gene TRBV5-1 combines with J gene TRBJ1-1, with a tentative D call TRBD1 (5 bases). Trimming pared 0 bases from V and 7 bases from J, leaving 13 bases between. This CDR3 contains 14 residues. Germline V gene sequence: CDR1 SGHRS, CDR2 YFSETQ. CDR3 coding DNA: TGCGCCAGCAGCTTGGGGGCAGGGATGGATGAAGCTTTCTTT. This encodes CASSLGAGMDEAFF.

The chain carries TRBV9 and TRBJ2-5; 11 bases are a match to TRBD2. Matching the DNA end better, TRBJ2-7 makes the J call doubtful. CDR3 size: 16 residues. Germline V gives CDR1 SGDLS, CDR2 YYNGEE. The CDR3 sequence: CASSRIPGLAVYEQYF. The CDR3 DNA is TGTGCCAGCAGCCGAATACCGGGACTAGCGGTCTACGAGCAGTACTTC.

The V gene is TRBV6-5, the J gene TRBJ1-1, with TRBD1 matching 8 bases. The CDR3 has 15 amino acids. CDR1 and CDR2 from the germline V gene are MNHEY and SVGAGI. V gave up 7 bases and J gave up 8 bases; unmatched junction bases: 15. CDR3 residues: CASKRQGLQGAEAFF. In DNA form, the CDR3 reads TGTGCCAGCAAGAGACAGGGACTTCAGGGGGCGGAAGCTTTCTTT.

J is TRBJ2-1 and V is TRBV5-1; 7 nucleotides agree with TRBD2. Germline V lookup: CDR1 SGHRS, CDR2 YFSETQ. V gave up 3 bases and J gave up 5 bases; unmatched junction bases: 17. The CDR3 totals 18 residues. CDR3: CASSSDTNRDYRNNEQFF. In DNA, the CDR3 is TGCGCCAGCAGCTCCGATACAAACCGGGACTACCGAAACAATGAGCAGTTCTTC.

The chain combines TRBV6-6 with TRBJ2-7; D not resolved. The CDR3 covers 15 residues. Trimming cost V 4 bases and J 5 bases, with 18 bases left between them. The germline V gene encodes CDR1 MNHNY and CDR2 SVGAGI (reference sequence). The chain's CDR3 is CASSFWASEKNEQYF. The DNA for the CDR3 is TGTGCCAGCAGTTTTTGGGCAAGTGAGAAGAACGAGCAGTACTTC.

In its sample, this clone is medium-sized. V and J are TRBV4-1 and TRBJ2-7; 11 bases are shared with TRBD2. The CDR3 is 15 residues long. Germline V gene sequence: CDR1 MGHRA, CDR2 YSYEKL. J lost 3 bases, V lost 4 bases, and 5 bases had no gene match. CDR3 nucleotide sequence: TGCGCCAGCAGCCCAACACTAGCGGGAGACTACGAGCAGTACTTC. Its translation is CASSPTLAGDYEQYF.

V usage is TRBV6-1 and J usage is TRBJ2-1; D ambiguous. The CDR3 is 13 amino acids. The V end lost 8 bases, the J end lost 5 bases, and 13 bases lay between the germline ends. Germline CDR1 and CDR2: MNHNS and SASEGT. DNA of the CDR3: TGTGCCAGCCGCTTTTATCGGAACAATGAGCAGTTCTTC. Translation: CASRFYRNNEQFF.